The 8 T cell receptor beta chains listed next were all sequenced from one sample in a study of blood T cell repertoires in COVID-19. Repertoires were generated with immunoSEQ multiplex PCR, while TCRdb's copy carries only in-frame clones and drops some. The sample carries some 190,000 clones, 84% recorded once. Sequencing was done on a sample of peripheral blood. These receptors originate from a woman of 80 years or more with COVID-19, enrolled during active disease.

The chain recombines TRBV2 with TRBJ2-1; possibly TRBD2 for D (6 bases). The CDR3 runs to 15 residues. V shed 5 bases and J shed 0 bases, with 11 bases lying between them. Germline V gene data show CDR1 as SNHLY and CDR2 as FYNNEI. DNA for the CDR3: TGTGCCAGCAGTCCGAGCGGGTCCTCCTACAATGAGCAGTTCTTC. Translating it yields CASSPSGSSYNEQFF.

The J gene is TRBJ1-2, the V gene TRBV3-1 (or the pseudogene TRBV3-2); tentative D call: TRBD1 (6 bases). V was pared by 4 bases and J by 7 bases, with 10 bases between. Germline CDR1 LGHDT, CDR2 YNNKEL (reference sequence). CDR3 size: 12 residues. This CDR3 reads CASSPGTSGYTF. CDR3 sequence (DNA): TGTGCCAGCAGCCCGGGGACATCTGGCTACACCTTC.

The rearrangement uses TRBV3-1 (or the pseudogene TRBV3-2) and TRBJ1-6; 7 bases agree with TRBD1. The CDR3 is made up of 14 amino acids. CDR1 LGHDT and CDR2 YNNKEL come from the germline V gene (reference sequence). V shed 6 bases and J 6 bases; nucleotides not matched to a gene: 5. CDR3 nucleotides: TGTGCCAGCAGACCCGGGACAGCTAATTCACCCCTCCACTTT. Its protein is CASRPGTANSPLHF.

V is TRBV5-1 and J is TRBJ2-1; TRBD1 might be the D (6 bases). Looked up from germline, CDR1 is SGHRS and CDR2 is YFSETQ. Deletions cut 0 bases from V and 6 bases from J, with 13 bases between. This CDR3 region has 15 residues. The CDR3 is CASSLVVTGINEQFF. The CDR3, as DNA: TGCGCCAGCAGCTTGGTGGTTACAGGGATCAATGAGCAGTTCTTC.

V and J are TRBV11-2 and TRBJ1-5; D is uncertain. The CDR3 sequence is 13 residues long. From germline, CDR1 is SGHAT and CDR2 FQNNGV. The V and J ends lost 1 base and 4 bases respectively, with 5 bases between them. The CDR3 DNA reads TGTGCCAGCAGCTTAGCCCTGAATCAGCCCCAGCATTTT. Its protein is CASSLALNQPQHF.

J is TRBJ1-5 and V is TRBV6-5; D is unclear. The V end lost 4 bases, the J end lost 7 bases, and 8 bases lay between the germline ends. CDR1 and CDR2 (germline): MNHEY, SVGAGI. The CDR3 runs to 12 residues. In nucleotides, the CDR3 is TGTGCCAGCAGTTCCGCAGGCCAGCCCCAGCATTTT. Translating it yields CASSSAGQPQHF.

CDR3 nucleotides: TGCGCCAGCAGCTCGACAGGGCACCCCGAGGACACTGAAGCTTTCTTT. Its translation: CASSSTGHPEDTEAFF. The chain joins TRBV5-1 to TRBJ1-1; TRBD1 matches 7 bases. V was pared by 3 bases and J by 3 bases, with 11 bases of the junction left unmatched. From germline, CDR1 is SGHRS and CDR2 YFSETQ. The CDR3 spans 16 residues.

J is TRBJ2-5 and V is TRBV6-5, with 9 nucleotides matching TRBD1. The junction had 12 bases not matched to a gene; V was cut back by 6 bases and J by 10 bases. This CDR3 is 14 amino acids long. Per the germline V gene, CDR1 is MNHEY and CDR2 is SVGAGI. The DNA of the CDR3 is TGTGCCAGCAGGGGGGACAGGGATTTTCGGGGCCAGTACTTC. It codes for CASRGDRDFRGQYF.